The entry below describes one TCR beta chain. What it binds is unknown. Germline lookup yields CDR1 WNHNN and CDR2 SYGVQD (reference sequence). The CDR3 sequence is 12 residues long. Deletions cut 0 bases from V and 5 bases from J, with 4 bases between. This entry belongs to a study of OX40 agonist ivuxolimab in advanced cancers. Across the study: In three patients, partial responses were observed, one with hepatocellular carcinoma and two with cutaneous melanoma. Study conclusions and caveats: Antigen specificity of clonally expanded peripheral T cells was not established. Expanded clones tended on average to be more numerous among CD8+ T cells than CD4+.

The method was immunoSEQ multiplex PCR; TCRdb's version includes in-frame clones alone and lacks a portion of them. The data hold tens of thousands of clones, with over 80% observed a single time. This sequence was found in an adult with an advanced solid tumor such as melanoma, head and neck, liver or kidney cancer. This chain connects TRBV10-1 to TRBJ2-5; D is ambiguous. The sequencing used CD4+ or CD8+ T cells sorted from blood, collected in a trial of the OX40 agonist ivuxolimab. The CDR3 loop reads CASSESAETQYF. The CDR3 DNA follows: TGCGCCAGCAGTGAGTCGGCGGAGACCCAGTACTTC.